One and the same sample provided the 25 T cell receptor beta chains below, sequenced in a study of blood T cell repertoires in COVID-19. This table comes from immunoSEQ multiplex PCR, and its TCRdb copy is limited to in-frame clones, with some not included. The data hold around 140,000 clones, with 84% observed a single time. Sequencing input: peripheral blood. The receptors come from a human donor in a cohort sampled during active COVID-19.

The CDR3 loop reads CASSEWGGASYNEQFF. The DNA for the CDR3 is TGTGCCAGCAGTGAATGGGGGGGGGCATCCTACAATGAGCAGTTCTTC. V usage is TRBV6-1 and J usage is TRBJ2-1, with D perhaps matching TRBD2 (7 bases). Looked up from germline, CDR1 is MNHNS and CDR2 is SASEGT. CDR3 size: 16 residues. With 2 bases removed from V and 1 base from J, the gap between germline ends came to 12 bases.

V gene TRBV5-4 combines with J gene TRBJ2-2, with 9 bases identical to TRBD1. The V gene's germline CDR1 is SGHNT and CDR2 YYREEE (reference sequence). Losses at the gene ends were 2 bases for V and 5 bases for J; bases not matched to a gene: 13. CDR3 size: 18 residues. The CDR3: CASSFDPRDRDYTGELFF. CDR3 sequence (DNA): TGTGCCAGCAGCTTTGACCCCCGGGACAGGGATTATACCGGGGAGCTGTTTTTT.

CDR3 sequence (DNA): TGTGCCAGTAGTATAGTTGGACAGGGGGGCTATGGCTACACCTTC. Residues: CASSIVGQGGYGYTF. The chain joins TRBV19 to TRBJ1-2; TRBD1 matches at 10 bases. The CDR3 runs to 15 residues. The J segment lost 4 bases and the V segment lost 1 base, leaving 3 bases of the junction unmatched. Germline loops: CDR1 LNHDA, CDR2 SQIVND (reference sequence).

The chain joins TRBV11-2 to TRBJ1-1; 8 bases align to TRBD1. This CDR3 comprises 16 residues. Germline loops: CDR1 SGHAT, CDR2 FQNNGV. Germline trimming cut 5 bases from V and 1 base from J; bases unmatched to any gene: 9. CDR3 in DNA: TGTGCCAGCAGCGTAGGACAGGGCAGGTGGAACACTGAAGCTTTCTTT. It yields the protein CASSVGQGRWNTEAFF.

This clone occurred a few times. The chain recombines TRBV25-1 with TRBJ2-7; 7 nucleotides align to TRBD1. V lost 6 bases to trimming and J lost 2 bases; unmatched junction nucleotides: 4. The CDR3 covers 13 residues. Germline values: CDR1 MGHDK, CDR2 SYGVNS. The CDR3 here is CASRSGQAYEQYF. CDR3 coding DNA: TGTGCCAGCAGATCCGGACAGGCCTACGAGCAGTACTTC.

The gene calls are TRBV3-1 (or the pseudogene TRBV3-2) and TRBJ2-2, with unresolved D. CDR1 is LGHDT and CDR2 is YNNKEL in the germline V gene (reference sequence). This CDR3 contains 12 residues. V lost 4 bases, J lost 3 bases, and 3 bases lay in between. For the CDR3, the DNA is TGTGCCAGCAGCCTCTACACCGGGGAGCTGTTTTTT. This codes for CASSLYTGELFF.

The rearrangement links TRBV4-3 to TRBJ2-3, with D possibly matching TRBD1 (5 bases). Germline V CDR1 and CDR2: LGHNA, YSLEER. V was cut by 3 bases and J by 7 bases, with 17 bases left in between. The CDR3 length is 15 residues. For the CDR3, the DNA is TGCGCCAGCAGCCAGACAGCCTTCGCAGCGCATACGCAGTATTTT. Translating it yields CASSQTAFAAHTQYF.

This chain joins TRBV3-1 (or the pseudogene TRBV3-2) and TRBJ2-7; D is perhaps TRBD2 (5 bases). Germline V lookup: CDR1 LGHDT, CDR2 YNNKEL (reference sequence). Trimming shortened V by 1 base and J by 9 bases, and 19 bases separated the two germline ends. This CDR3 has 15 amino acids. The CDR3 DNA follows: TGTGCCAGCAGCCAAGCCCAACAAGCGGCCTCCCGGCAGTACTTC. Its translation: CASSQAQQAASRQYF.

The chain recombines TRBV21-1 with TRBJ2-1; TRBD2 reflects the table's D call only, with no check against the DNA. TRBV21-1 is termed a pseudogene. CDR3 length equals 15 residues. CDR3 sequence: CASSKPPYSYNEQFF. The CDR3 bases are TGTGCCAGCAGCAAACCGCCCTACTCCTACAATGAGCAGTTCTTC.

This chain connects TRBV6-2 or TRBV6-3 to TRBJ2-5; 10 bases line up with TRBD2. With V trimmed by 2 bases and J by 1 base, 4 bases remained unmatched. The germline V gene has CDR1 MNHEY and CDR2 SVGEGT. This CDR3 has 16 residues. CDR3 sequence (DNA): TGTGCCAGCAGTTACCAAGCGGGGGGGATCCAAGAGACCCAGTACTTC. It encodes CASSYQAGGIQETQYF.

The rearrangement links TRBV12-3 or TRBV12-4 to TRBJ1-2; perhaps TRBD1 as D (6 bases). CDR3 length: 12 residues. The germline V and J ends were trimmed by 6 bases and 6 bases, with 11 bases remaining between them. The chain's CDR3 is CASSIQGHGYTF. The DNA of the CDR3 is TGTGCCAGCAGCATACAGGGACATGGCTACACCTTC.

V is TRBV27 and J is TRBJ1-1; unclear D gene. Trimming stripped 3 bases from V and 1 base from J, with 18 bases between. This CDR3 is built from 17 residues. The V gene's germline CDR1 is MNHEY and CDR2 SMNVEV (reference sequence). Here the CDR3 DNA reads TGTGCCAGCAGTTTGGTTGAGAGGGCCTTTAGGAACACTGAAGCTTTCTTT. This sequence encodes CASSLVERAFRNTEAFF.

This clone showed up just a few times. The CDR3 region is CSAVLETQYF. DNA for the CDR3: TGCAGTGCCGTTTTGGAGACCCAGTACTTC. This chain uses TRBV20-1 with TRBJ2-5, with D hard to call. Germline CDR1 reads DFQATT; CDR2 reads SNEGSKA (reference sequence). Trimming removed 6 bases from V and 5 bases from J, with 7 bases in between. CDR3 size: 10 residues.

The chain uses TRBV11-3 and TRBJ1-1, with TRBD1 as a possible D gene (6 bases). The V end lost 0 bases, the J end lost 1 base, and 15 bases lay between the germline ends. The CDR3 covers 17 residues. CDR1 is SGHNT and CDR2 is YENEEA in the germline V gene. The CDR3 protein is CASSLDSLGHSNTEAFF. In DNA, the CDR3 is TGTGCCAGCAGCTTAGATTCATTGGGACACTCGAACACTGAAGCTTTCTTT.

This chain joins TRBV6-6 and TRBJ1-6; the match to TRBD1 covers 8 bases. The CDR3 covers 14 residues. Looked up from germline, CDR1 is MNHNY and CDR2 is SVGAGI (reference sequence). J lost 9 bases, V lost 5 bases, and 6 bases had no gene match. The DNA of the CDR3 is TGTGCCAGCAGTAAGGACAGGGAGATTTCACCCCTCCACTTT. Its translation is CASSKDREISPLHF.

This sequence joins TRBV6-2 or TRBV6-3 and TRBJ2-7, with 10 bases lining up with TRBD1. The length of the CDR3 is 16 residues. CDR1 and CDR2 from the germline V gene are MNHEY and SVGEGT. V was pared by 4 bases and J by 1 base, with 7 bases of the junction left unmatched. The CDR3, as DNA: TGTGCCAGCAGTTCGCCTCGGACAGGGGGATCCTACGAGCAGTACTTC. This sequence encodes CASSSPRTGGSYEQYF.

J is TRBJ1-3 and V is TRBV4-2; 7 bases are a match to TRBD1. The CDR3 is made up of 15 amino acids. V dropped 1 base and J dropped 1; count of bases not matched to a gene: 1. CDR1 is LGHNA, CDR2 YNFKEQ, per germline. CDR3 sequence reads: CASSQATGSGNTIYF. CDR3 in DNA: TGTGCCAGCAGCCAAGCGACAGGGTCTGGAAACACCATATATTTT.

The chain links TRBV19 to TRBJ1-3; 9 bases are a match to TRBD1. The CDR3 loop spans 16 amino acids. With 6 bases clipped from V and 4 bases from J, the junction kept 10 bases outside the gene matches. Germline-derived CDR1 and CDR2 are LNHDA and SQIVND (reference sequence). CDR3 DNA: TGTGCCAGTAGGAAACCGGGACAGGGTGCCGGAAACACCATATATTTT. It translates to CASRKPGQGAGNTIYF.

The chain employs TRBV19 and TRBJ2-3; a weak D match, TRBD2 (6 bases). Germline CDR1 reads LNHDA; CDR2 reads SQIVND (reference sequence). Between the trimmed V and J ends, which lost 6 bases and 2 bases, there was a span of 12 bases. This CDR3 has 14 amino acids. The CDR3 sequence: CASSPRRATDTQYF. CDR3 sequence (DNA): TGTGCCAGTAGCCCAAGGAGGGCCACAGATACGCAGTATTTT. Together with reference TRBV19 and TRBJ2-3, the CDR3 gives the full variable domain: DGGITQSPKYLFRKEGQNVTLSCEQNLNHDAMYWYRQDPGQGLRLIYYSQIVNDFQKGDIAEGYSVSREKKESFPLTVTSAQKNPTAFYLCASSPRRATDTQYFGPGTRLTVL.

This chain joins TRBV7-2 and TRBJ1-3; possibly TRBD1 for D (5 bases). This CDR3 has 17 residues. V gave up 2 bases and J gave up 0 bases, with 14 bases separating them. Germline values: CDR1 SGHTA, CDR2 FQGNSA. This CDR3 is CASSLWARGVSGNTIYF. The CDR3 DNA reads TGTGCCAGCAGCTTATGGGCGCGGGGGGTCTCTGGAAACACCATATATTTT.

This chain uses TRBV29-1 with TRBJ2-7, with 9 nucleotides matching TRBD1. Germline-derived CDR1 and CDR2 are SQVTM and ANQGSEA. V dropped 2 bases and J dropped 3; count of bases not matched to a gene: 2. The CDR3 has 13 amino acids. The DNA for the CDR3 is TGCAGCGTTGAATCGGGACAGGGCTACGAGCAGTACTTC. Translation: CSVESGQGYEQYF.

V gene TRBV7-9 combines with J gene TRBJ1-3; 9 bases are a match to TRBD1. The germline V gene has CDR1 SEHNR and CDR2 FQNEAQ (reference sequence). Losses at the gene ends were 4 bases for V and 4 bases for J; bases not matched to a gene: 5. The CDR3 is made up of 15 amino acids. In DNA form, the CDR3 reads TGTGCCAGCAGCTCACAGGGGGCGGCAGGAAACACCATATATTTT. Protein sequence: CASSSQGAAGNTIYF.

The rearrangement links TRBV4-1 to TRBJ2-3; TRBD2 is a possible D gene (7 bases). The ends were cut back, 7 bases at V and 5 bases at J, with 22 bases in the middle. CDR3 size: 16 residues. Germline values: CDR1 MGHRA, CDR2 YSYEKL. For the CDR3, the DNA is TGCGCCAGCATGTTGCGGGGGCTAGCGGCCGGAGATACGCAGTATTTT. Amino acid sequence: CASMLRGLAAGDTQYF.

The V and J genes are TRBV7-6 and TRBJ2-1; 9 positions agree with TRBD2. The germline V gene encodes CDR1 SGHVS and CDR2 FNYEAQ. The CDR3 covers 16 residues. With 1 base clipped from V and 6 bases from J, the junction kept 7 bases outside the gene matches. CDR3 loop: CASSLGGGRASNEQFF. In nucleotides, the CDR3 is TGTGCCAGCAGCTTAGGCGGCGGGAGGGCCTCCAATGAGCAGTTCTTC. Using reference TRBV7-6 and TRBJ2-1 for the parts outside the CDR3, the full variable domain is GAGVSQSPRYKVTKRGQDVALRCDPISGHVSLYWYRQALGQGPEFLTYFNYEAQQDKSGLPNDRFSAERPEGSISTLTIQRTEQRDSAMYRCASSLGGGRASNEQFFGPGTRLTVL.

The chain combines TRBV6-1 with TRBJ2-5; 7 bases match TRBD1. This CDR3 region has 15 residues. The germline CDR1 and CDR2 sequences are MNHNS and SASEGT. The V gene end was trimmed by 0 bases and the J gene end by 7 bases; junction bases not matched to a gene: 8. CDR3 sequence: CASSEADDRAGTQYF. The CDR3 DNA reads as TGTGCCAGCAGTGAAGCCGACGACAGGGCTGGGACCCAGTACTTC.